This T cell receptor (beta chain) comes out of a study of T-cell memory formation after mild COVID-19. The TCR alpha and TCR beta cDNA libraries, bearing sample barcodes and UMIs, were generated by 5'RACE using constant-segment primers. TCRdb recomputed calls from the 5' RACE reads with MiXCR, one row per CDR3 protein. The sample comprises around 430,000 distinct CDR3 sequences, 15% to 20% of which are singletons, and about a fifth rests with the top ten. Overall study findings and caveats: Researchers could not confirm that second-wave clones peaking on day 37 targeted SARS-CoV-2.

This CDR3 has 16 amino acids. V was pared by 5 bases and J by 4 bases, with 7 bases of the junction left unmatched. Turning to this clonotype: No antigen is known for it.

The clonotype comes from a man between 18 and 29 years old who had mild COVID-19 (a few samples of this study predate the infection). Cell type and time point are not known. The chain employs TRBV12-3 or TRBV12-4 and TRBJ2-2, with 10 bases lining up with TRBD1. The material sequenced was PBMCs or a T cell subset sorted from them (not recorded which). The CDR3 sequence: CASSPWGQGTTGELFF. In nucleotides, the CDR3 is TGTGCCAGCAGTCCATGGGGACAGGGGACCACCGGGGAGCTGTTTTTT.